The next 30 T cell receptor beta chains were all read from a single sample in a study of T cell repertoires in cytomegalovirus infection (dated by TCRdb to between 2018 and 2021). The instrument given in TCRdb is Illumina HiSeq 1500. Using fastp trimming at Q25 and MiXCR clonotype assembly, TCRdb reanalyzed the public sequencing data and kept in-frame beta chains. All rows with the same CDR3 protein become a single entry with the most common DNA and genes. The sample yields some 150,000 distinct CDR3 sequences; around 22% were counted once. 9.5% to 13% of the sample lies in the top ten. Sequencing used PBMCs. The receptors stem from a human donor in good health (CMV status not recorded). Some clones in this sample may be carry-over from other donors' samples.

In this sample, this clonotype turned up many times. This chain joins TRBV20-1 and TRBJ2-7, with TRBD1 as a possible D gene (6 bases). CDR1 and CDR2 (germline): DFQATT, SNEGSKA (reference sequence). CDR3 length equals 16 residues. Trimming stripped 0 bases from V and 2 bases from J, with 17 bases between. CDR3 residues: CSARDPLGDITYEQYF. The CDR3 DNA reads as TGCAGTGCTAGAGATCCACTGGGGGACATTACCTACGAGCAGTACTTC.

This clonotype was seen a single time. The chain carries TRBV4-2 and TRBJ1-2; D call uncertain. CDR3 length: 16 amino acids. V lost 0 bases to trimming and J lost 3 bases, with 14 bases between them. Germline loops: CDR1 LGHNA, CDR2 YNFKEQ. CDR3 residues: CASSQDYGVSDYGYTF. In nucleotides, the CDR3 is TGTGCCAGCAGCCAAGATTACGGGGTATCCGACTATGGCTACACCTTC.

This clonotype has a handful of counts. The chain is built from TRBV18 and TRBJ2-3, with D perhaps TRBD2 (5 bases). Per the germline V gene, CDR1 is KGHSH and CDR2 is LQKENI. Trimming stripped 6 bases from V and 0 bases from J, with 16 bases between. The CDR3 loop spans 16 amino acids. CDR3 region: CASSPEGSPSTDTQYF. The CDR3 DNA reads as TGTGCCAGCTCCCCTGAGGGCAGTCCTAGCACAGATACGCAGTATTTT. The entire variable domain, with the rest obtained from reference TRBV18 and TRBJ2-3, is as follows: NAGVMQNPRHLVRRRGQEARLRCSPMKGHSHVYWYRQLPEEGLKFMVYLQKENIIDESGMPKERFSAEFPKEGPSILRIQQVVRGDSAAYFCASSPEGSPSTDTQYFGPGTRLTVL.

The genes are TRBV6-1 and TRBJ1-2, with D tentatively TRBD1 (6 bases). CDR3 length equals 13 residues. V lost 5 bases to trimming and J lost 8 bases, with 15 bases between them. The germline gives CDR1 MNHNS, CDR2 SASEGT. DNA for the CDR3: TGTGCCAGCAGTTCTCCGGGCCAGGGGGGCTACACCTTC. Translated: CASSSPGQGGYTF.

The chain recombines TRBV12-3 or TRBV12-4 with TRBJ2-5; D may be TRBD1 (7 bases). CDR3 length: 13 residues. The V gene lost 3 bases and the J gene lost 6 bases, with 11 bases spanning the gap. The CDR3 DNA follows: TGTGCCAGCAGTTTTGCAGGGGGGAAGACCCAGTACTTC. Protein: CASSFAGGKTQYF.

The chain carries TRBV6-2 or TRBV6-3 and TRBJ2-6; TRBD1 is a possible D gene (6 bases). CDR3 length: 17 residues. Germline CDR1 is MNHEY and CDR2 is SVGEGT. Trimming took 6 bases from V and 3 from J, leaving 18 bases between them. CDR3 sequence reads: CASSLPPWGRGANVLTF. In DNA form, the CDR3 reads TGTGCCAGCAGCCTACCCCCTTGGGGGCGTGGGGCCAACGTCCTGACTTTC.

This clonotype was detected a few times. The chain is built from TRBV6-5 and TRBJ2-7; possible D gene TRBD2, 7 bases. The CDR3 sequence is 14 residues long. Looked up from germline, CDR1 is MNHEY and CDR2 is SVGAGI. Trimming removed 8 bases at V and 5 bases at J, with 19 bases between. The CDR3 DNA sequence: TGTGCCAGCGGGCAAGGGGGGGCTATACACGAGCAGTACTTC. It codes for CASGQGGAIHEQYF.

This chain links TRBV19 with TRBJ2-1; 8 bases are shared with TRBD1. This CDR3 comprises 14 residues. The germline gives CDR1 LNHDA, CDR2 SQIVND (reference sequence). The ends lost 5 bases at V and 8 bases at J; junction bases unmatched: 8. The CDR3 sequence is CASSSRTGIDEQFF. In DNA form, the CDR3 reads TGTGCCAGTAGTTCCCGGACAGGGATTGATGAGCAGTTCTTC.

The chain links TRBV27 to TRBJ2-3; weak D call: TRBD2 (6 bases). Germline CDR1 and CDR2: MNHEY and SMNVEV (reference sequence). The V end lost 8 bases, the J end lost 2 bases, and 8 bases lay between the germline ends. This CDR3 has 12 residues. The CDR3 coding sequence is TGTGCCAGCGGCGGGGACACAGATACGCAGTATTTT. Protein sequence: CASGGDTDTQYF.

This clonotype occurred a few times. This chain uses TRBV20-1 with TRBJ2-3, with 8 bases matching TRBD2. Trimming cost V 1 base and J 7 bases; bases outside gene matches: 7. Germline CDR1 is DFQATT and CDR2 is SNEGSKA (reference sequence). CDR3 size: 14 residues. Here the CDR3 DNA reads TGCAGTGCTAGAGCTGGGACTAGAGCCTATACGCAGTATTTT. Its translation is CSARAGTRAYTQYF.

Only a few counts were recorded for this clonotype. The chain joins TRBV5-6 to TRBJ2-3; 11 nucleotides agree with TRBD2. Germline CDR1 SGHDT, CDR2 YYEEEE. The CDR3 length is 16 residues. J lost 2 bases, V lost 4 bases, and 6 bases had no gene match. This chain's CDR3 is CASSPGLAENTDTQYF. The CDR3, as DNA: TGTGCCAGCAGCCCGGGACTAGCGGAGAACACAGATACGCAGTATTTT.

In this sample, this clonotype turned up many times. V usage is TRBV7-6 and J usage is TRBJ1-1, with D possibly matching TRBD1 (5 bases). Trimming stripped 1 base from V and 4 bases from J, with 13 bases between. The germline CDR1 and CDR2 sequences are SGHVS and FNYEAQ. This CDR3 is built from 15 residues. The CDR3 sequence: CASSLDGGLSTEAFF. DNA for the CDR3: TGTGCCAGCAGCTTAGATGGGGGTCTGAGCACTGAAGCTTTCTTT.

This clonotype turned up a few times. J is TRBJ2-1 and V is TRBV7-2; D perhaps matches TRBD2 (6 bases). CDR1 and CDR2 (germline): SGHTA, FQGNSA. The germline V and J ends were trimmed by 7 bases and 1 base, with 14 bases remaining between them. The CDR3 runs to 15 residues. For the CDR3, the DNA is TGTGCCAGCAACCAGAGGCGGGGATCCTACAATGAGCAGTTCTTC. Protein product: CASNQRRGSYNEQFF.

This clonotype was recorded at least ten times. J is TRBJ2-2 and V is TRBV28, with 7 bases matching TRBD1. The junction had 2 bases not matched to a gene; V was cut back by 1 base and J by 0 bases. This CDR3 region has 16 residues. The germline CDR1 and CDR2 sequences are MDHEN and SYDVKM. The CDR3 spells CASSLLQGANTGELFF. In DNA form, the CDR3 reads TGTGCCAGCAGTTTATTGCAGGGGGCGAACACCGGGGAGCTGTTTTTT.

This clonotype was recorded a few times. The V and J genes are TRBV14 and TRBJ2-1; TRBD2 matches 11 bases. With V trimmed by 4 bases and J by 7 bases, 6 bases remained unmatched. The germline V gene encodes CDR1 SGHDN and CDR2 FVKESK. The CDR3 is 15 residues long. Here the CDR3 reads CASSPLAGGGNEQFF. CDR3 coding DNA: TGTGCCAGCAGCCCTCTAGCGGGGGGCGGGAATGAGCAGTTCTTC. The entire variable domain, with the rest obtained from reference TRBV14 and TRBJ2-1, is as follows: EAGVTQFPSHSVIEKGQTVTLRCDPISGHDNLYWYRRVMGKEIKFLLHFVKESKQDESGMPNNRFLAERTGGTYSTLKVQPAELEDSGVYFCASSPLAGGGNEQFFGPGTRLTVL.

Here the CDR3 DNA reads TGTGCCAGCAGTGGGGCGGGGGGGCTTGGAGATACGCAGTATTTT. Residues: CASSGAGGLGDTQYF. The chain joins TRBV2 to TRBJ2-3, with TRBD2 matching 9 bases. CDR3 length: 15 residues. V lost 4 bases, J lost 5 bases, and 7 bases stayed unmatched. CDR1 and CDR2 (germline): SNHLY, FYNNEI.

This clonotype came up a few times. The rearrangement joins TRBV19 to TRBJ1-1, with D perhaps TRBD1 (6 bases). Deletions cut 6 bases from V and 2 bases from J, with 16 bases between. This CDR3 is 15 amino acids long. Germline assignment: CDR1 LNHDA and CDR2 SQIVND (reference sequence). CDR3 nucleotide sequence: TGTGCCAGTAGGGAAACAGGGAAGGGAAACACTGAAGCTTTCTTT. It yields the protein CASRETGKGNTEAFF.

This clonotype came up a few times. This chain links TRBV11-2 with TRBJ1-1, with D possibly matching TRBD1 (5 bases). Germline loops: CDR1 SGHAT, CDR2 FQNNGV. This CDR3 is built from 14 residues. Deletions cut 3 bases from V and 3 bases from J, with 11 bases between. The CDR3: CASSLGIGDTEAFF. The CDR3 DNA is TGTGCCAGCAGCTTGGGCATAGGGGACACTGAAGCTTTCTTT.

At least ten counts were recorded for this clonotype. V usage is TRBV7-2 and J usage is TRBJ2-2; D is unresolved. Trimming shortened V by 6 bases and J by 4 bases, and 9 bases separated the two germline ends. Germline V CDR1 and CDR2: SGHTA, FQGNSA. The CDR3 length is 13 residues. The CDR3 sequence is CASRVQVTGELFF. CDR3 DNA sequence: TGTGCCAGCAGGGTTCAAGTCACCGGGGAGCTGTTTTTT.

This clonotype was counted ten times or more. The chain has TRBV7-2 and TRBJ1-1; a weak D match, TRBD1 (6 bases). Trimming removed 5 bases from V and 4 bases from J, with 11 bases in between. In germline, CDR1 is SGHTA, CDR2 FQGNSA. This CDR3 contains 13 residues. CDR3 DNA: TGTGCCAGCAGCCGAGCCAGGGGCACTGAAGCTTTCTTT. This encodes CASSRARGTEAFF. Combining the CDR3 with reference TRBV7-2 and TRBJ1-1 gives the whole variable domain GAGVSQSPSNKVTEKGKDVELRCDPISGHTALYWYRQSLGQGLEFLIYFQGNSAPDKSGLPSDRFSAERTGGSVSTLTIQRTQQEDSAVYLCASSRARGTEAFFGQGTRLTVV.

This chain connects TRBV10-3 to TRBJ1-5, with 8 bases fitting TRBD1. The CDR3 is 17 amino acids. V gave up 0 bases and J gave up 2 bases; unmatched junction bases: 6. Germline CDR1 ENHRY, CDR2 SYGVKD. CDR3 in DNA: TGTGCCATCAGTGAGTCGGGAGTACAGGGGGGCAATCAGCCCCAGCATTTT. Translation gives CAISESGVQGGNQPQHF.

This clonotype has ten or more counts. This rearrangement joins TRBV7-8 to TRBJ1-1, with D uncertain. The ends were cut back, 2 bases at V and 2 bases at J, with 12 bases in the middle. CDR1 SGHVS and CDR2 FQNEAQ come from the germline V gene. The CDR3 has 15 residues. In DNA form, the CDR3 reads TGTGCCAGCAGCTTACCCTTAGGCAGAAACACTGAAGCTTTCTTT. It encodes CASSLPLGRNTEAFF.

The chain has TRBV15 and TRBJ2-7; 11 bases fit TRBD1. The CDR3 spans 19 residues. V was pared by 0 bases and J by 1 base, with 11 bases of the junction left unmatched. Germline assignment: CDR1 LNHNV and CDR2 YYDKDF (reference sequence). This CDR3 reads CATSRDLLLDRGPSYEQYF. For the CDR3, the DNA is TGTGCCACCAGCAGAGATCTCCTTTTGGACAGGGGGCCTTCCTACGAGCAGTACTTC.

CDR3 nucleotides: TGTGCCAGCAGCCCTAGAACAGATACGCAGTATTTT. This encodes CASSPRTDTQYF. This chain joins TRBV2 and TRBJ2-3; D is ambiguous. Trimming removed 6 bases at V and 3 bases at J, with 7 bases between. The germline gives CDR1 SNHLY, CDR2 FYNNEI. The CDR3 contains 12 residues. The variable domain in full, with the rest retrieved from reference TRBV2 and TRBJ2-3, is EPEVTQTPSHQVTQMGQEVILRCVPISNHLYFYWYRQILGQKVEFLVSFYNNEISEKSEIFDDQFSVERPDGSNFTLKIRSTKLEDSAMYFCASSPRTDTQYFGPGTRLTVL.

The chain combines TRBV5-1 with TRBJ2-7; D ambiguous. Germline values: CDR1 SGHRS, CDR2 YFSETQ. The CDR3 has 14 residues. V was cut by 4 bases and J by 5 bases, with 16 bases left in between. The CDR3 sequence: CASSTHLQSDEQYF. In nucleotides, the CDR3 is TGCGCCAGCAGCACCCACCTCCAGTCCGACGAGCAGTACTTC.

This clonotype was counted many times. The genes are TRBV7-2 and TRBJ1-4; D uncertain. The ends were cut back, 5 bases at V and 8 bases at J, with 15 bases in the middle. The length of the CDR3 is 14 residues. Germline assignment: CDR1 SGHTA and CDR2 FQGNSA. The CDR3 sequence is CASSQGGIREKLFF. CDR3 DNA sequence: TGTGCCAGCAGCCAAGGAGGGATACGGGAAAAACTGTTTTTT.

This clonotype was counted at least ten times. The chain combines TRBV7-2 with TRBJ2-3; TRBD2 agrees at 15 bases. The germline gives CDR1 SGHTA, CDR2 FQGNSA. CDR3 size: 18 residues. Trimming took 4 bases from V and 6 from J; bases not matched to a gene: 11. In DNA, the CDR3 is TGTGCCAGCAGCTCAATGGGGGGGACTAGCGGGGGGAAGGATACGCAGTATTTT. The encoded protein is CASSSMGGTSGGKDTQYF. Filled out from reference TRBV7-2 and TRBJ2-3, the complete variable domain reads GAGVSQSPSNKVTEKGKDVELRCDPISGHTALYWYRQSLGQGLEFLIYFQGNSAPDKSGLPSDRFSAERTGGSVSTLTIQRTQQEDSAVYLCASSSMGGTSGGKDTQYFGPGTRLTVL.

This clonotype was observed a handful of times. The CDR3 DNA follows: TGTGCCAGCAGGACGACGAGCGGGGTAGCCAATGAGCAGTTCTTC. Translation: CASRTTSGVANEQFF. The J gene is TRBJ2-1, the V gene TRBV28, with 7 bases aligning to TRBD2. After removal of 6 bases from V and 6 bases from J, the junction contained 11 bases not matched to a gene. Germline V gene data show CDR1 as MDHEN and CDR2 as SYDVKM. The CDR3 extends over 15 amino acids.

This chain uses TRBV19 with TRBJ1-1; 9 bases are a match to TRBD1. The CDR3 loop spans 15 amino acids. The germline CDR1 and CDR2 sequences are LNHDA and SQIVND (reference sequence). J lost 7 bases, V lost 5 bases, and 11 bases had no gene match. DNA of the CDR3: TGTGCCAGTAGTCGAACCTCCGGACAGGGGAGTGAAGCTTTCTTT. Translating it yields CASSRTSGQGSEAFF.

This clonotype showed up just a few times. The chain combines TRBV25-1 with TRBJ1-2, with a tentative D call TRBD1 (6 bases). This CDR3 contains 13 residues. The V gene's germline CDR1 is MGHDK and CDR2 SYGVNS. The V end was cut by 8 bases, the J end by 8 bases, with 18 bases between. The CDR3 nucleotides are TGTGCCAGCTTCCCCCAAGTGGGGGGCGGCTACACCTTC. Amino acids: CASFPQVGGGYTF.